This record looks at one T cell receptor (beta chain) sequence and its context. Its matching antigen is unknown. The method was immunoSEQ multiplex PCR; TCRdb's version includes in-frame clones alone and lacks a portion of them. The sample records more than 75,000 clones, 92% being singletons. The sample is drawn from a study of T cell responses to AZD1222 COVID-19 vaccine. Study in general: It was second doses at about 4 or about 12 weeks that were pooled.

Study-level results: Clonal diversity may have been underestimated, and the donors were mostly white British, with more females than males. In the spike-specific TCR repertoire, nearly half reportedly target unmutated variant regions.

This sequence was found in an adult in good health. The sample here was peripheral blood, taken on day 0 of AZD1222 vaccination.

CDR3 sequence reads: CASNEVSETQYF. The CDR3, as DNA: TGTGCCAGCAATGAGGTTTCGGAGACCCAGTACTTC. The V gene is TRBV3-1 (or the pseudogene TRBV3-2), the J gene TRBJ2-5; no reliable D call. Trimming removed 7 bases from V and 5 bases from J, with 11 bases in between. The CDR3 totals 12 residues. Germline assignment: CDR1 LGHDT and CDR2 YNNKEL (reference sequence).